These 16 T cell receptor beta chains came from one sample sequenced in a study of blood T cells in healthy people across ages. The second PCR ran about 6 to 12 cycles with a sample-barcoded 5' primer and J-beta primers. TCRdb re-derived calls from the 5' RACE reads in MiXCR, one entry per CDR3 protein. The sample yields about 640,000 distinct CDR3 sequences, approximately 30% seen once. The material sequenced was blood. The origin of the receptors is a woman aged 80 or older in good health.

The chain couples TRBV20-1 to TRBJ2-7; 9 nucleotides line up with TRBD1. V lost 6 bases, J lost 6 bases, and 9 bases stayed unmatched. In germline, CDR1 is DFQATT, CDR2 SNEGSKA (reference sequence). CDR3 size: 13 residues. CDR3 region: CSAGPGQGTEQYF. Written as DNA, the CDR3 is TGCAGTGCGGGACCGGGACAGGGTACCGAGCAGTACTTC.

The V gene is TRBV15, the J gene TRBJ1-5; 8 bases are shared with TRBD1. The CDR3 contains 15 residues. J gave up 5 bases and V 3 bases, and 6 bases lay outside the gene matches. Germline V gene data show CDR1 as LNHNV and CDR2 as YYDKDF (reference sequence). Written as DNA, the CDR3 is TGTGCCACCAGCAGCCTGACAGGGGAGCATCAGCCCCAGCATTTT. The encoded protein is CATSSLTGEHQPQHF.

This clonotype was counted only a few times. A much larger clone lies a single base off, so this may be a read error. The chain links TRBV20-1 to TRBJ2-1, with D unresolved. Trimming left V 2 bases short and J 8 bases short, with 16 bases between. In germline, CDR1 is DFQATT, CDR2 SNEGSKA (reference sequence). The CDR3 totals 14 residues. CDR3 DNA: TGCAGTGCTAGACCCCCGGCTACCCCGCATGAGCAGTTCTTC. It is translated as CSARPPATPHEQFF.

This chain connects TRBV29-1 to TRBJ1-1; a weak D match, TRBD1 (6 bases). The CDR3 spans 13 residues. V lost 2 bases, J lost 1 base, and 8 bases lay in between. Germline CDR1 SQVTM, CDR2 ANQGSEA. The CDR3 spells CSVERGTNTEAFF. The CDR3 region has the DNA TGCAGCGTTGAAAGGGGGACGAACACTGAAGCTTTCTTT.

In this sample, this clonotype turned up many times. The chain links TRBV20-1 to TRBJ2-3, with D possibly being TRBD2 (5 bases). The CDR3 has 15 amino acids. V lost 0 bases and J 6 bases, leaving 16 bases between the germline ends. Germline CDR1 DFQATT, CDR2 SNEGSKA (reference sequence). The DNA for the CDR3 is TGCAGTGCTAGAGAAGCCCACCCTAGCCGGGATACGCAGTATTTT. Translating gives CSAREAHPSRDTQYF.

The rearrangement links TRBV20-1 to TRBJ2-1; TRBD2 agrees at 8 bases. The CDR3 loop spans 17 amino acids. Germline values: CDR1 DFQATT, CDR2 SNEGSKA (reference sequence). V was pared by 5 bases and J by 4 bases, with 16 bases of the junction left unmatched. Here the CDR3 DNA reads TGCAGTGCTCATTCAGGACATGAGCGGGGGCCGTACAATGAGCAGTTCTTC. Its protein is CSAHSGHERGPYNEQFF.

In the case of this clonotype: Relative to the germline gene, one junction end is altered; a read error may explain this. The J gene is TRBJ2-7, the V gene TRBV30, with 7 bases that match TRBD1. From germline, CDR1 is GTSNPN and CDR2 SVGIG (reference sequence). This CDR3 contains 15 residues. CDR3 residues: CTWSLEDRKFYEQYF. CDR3 DNA sequence: TGTACCTGGAGTCTAGAGGACAGGAAATTTTACGAGCAGTACTTC.

This clonotype has ten or more counts. The chain recombines TRBV20-1 with TRBJ1-1; D may be TRBD1 (6 bases). This CDR3 comprises 14 residues. Germline-derived CDR1 and CDR2 are DFQATT and SNEGSKA (reference sequence). Trimming cost V 3 bases and J 3 bases, with 14 bases left between them. DNA of the CDR3: TGCAGTGCTAGCAGCGGGGGCTGGGACACTGAAGCTTTCTTT. Protein sequence: CSASSGGWDTEAFF.

This clonotype was counted ten times or more. This chain links TRBV24-1 with TRBJ2-1; D is perhaps TRBD1 or TRBD2 (7 bases each). V lost 4 bases and J lost 9, with 15 bases in between. From germline, CDR1 is KGHDR and CDR2 SFDVKD. The CDR3 has 14 amino acids. The CDR3 bases are TGTGCCACCAGTGACCAGACAGGGAGGGGTGAGCAGTTCTTC. Its translation: CATSDQTGRGEQFF.

Many counts were recorded for this clonotype. The chain links TRBV4-1 to TRBJ1-4; the match to TRBD1 covers 9 bases. Germline CDR1 and CDR2: MGHRA and YSYEKL. J was trimmed by 8 bases and V by 1 base; bases with no gene match: 5. The CDR3 has 15 residues. The CDR3 reads CASSQAGTGFEKLFF. The DNA for the CDR3 is TGCGCCAGCAGCCAAGCAGGGACAGGGTTCGAAAAACTGTTTTTT.

This clonotype occurred many times. This chain uses TRBV4-3 with TRBJ1-5; no clear D gene. In germline, CDR1 is LGHNA, CDR2 YSLEER. Trimming took 6 bases from V and 4 from J, leaving 16 bases between them. The CDR3 has 15 amino acids. This chain's CDR3 is CASSLRVGLNQPQHF. In DNA form, the CDR3 reads TGCGCCAGCAGTCTGCGTGTGGGCTTGAATCAGCCCCAGCATTTT.

In regard to this clonotype: The junction departs from germline at one end; a sequencing error may be responsible. J is TRBJ2-1 and V is TRBV14; D may be TRBD1 (6 bases). Per the germline V gene, CDR1 is SGHDN and CDR2 is FVKESK. The CDR3 sequence is 13 residues long. For the CDR3, the DNA is TGTGCCAGGAGCCAAGTACAGGGAAATGAGCAGTTCTTC. It specifies CARSQVQGNEQFF.

In this sample, this clonotype turned up once. The rearrangement uses TRBV29-1 and TRBJ2-1, with D perhaps TRBD2 (5 bases). CDR1 and CDR2 (germline): SQVTM, ANQGSEA. This CDR3 spans 16 amino acids. Between the trimmed V and J ends, which lost 3 bases and 6 bases, there was a span of 21 bases. The CDR3 loop is CSVDGGRPYSLNEQFF. The CDR3, as DNA: TGCAGCGTTGATGGCGGGCGGCCCTATTCCCTCAATGAGCAGTTCTTC.

Comment on this clonotype: Germline is not matched at one junction end, which may reflect a read error. The chain is built from TRBV27 and TRBJ1-1, with no clear D. The germline V gene has CDR1 MNHEY and CDR2 SMNVEV (reference sequence). CDR3 length: 15 amino acids. CDR3 in DNA: TGTGCCAGCAGTTTCTCTGAGGATATAGGCACTAAAGCTTTCTTT. This codes for CASSFSEDIGTKAFF.

V usage is TRBV7-9 and J usage is TRBJ2-1; D call uncertain. V dropped 1 base and J dropped 9 bases, with 16 bases sitting between them. This CDR3 is built from 15 residues. The germline CDR1 and CDR2 sequences are SEHNR and FQNEAQ (reference sequence). The CDR3 loop reads CASSLVGKATTEQFF. The CDR3, as DNA: TGTGCCAGCAGCTTAGTAGGGAAGGCAACGACTGAGCAGTTCTTC.

About this clonotype itself: A much larger clone is a single base away; this may be a read error. This chain connects TRBV5-5 to TRBJ2-5; D call uncertain. The J call may be incorrect, as the DNA end agrees better with TRBJ2-7. Germline-derived CDR1 and CDR2 are SGHKS and YYEKEE (reference sequence). The CDR3 is 13 amino acids. The DNA of the CDR3 is TGTGCCAGCAGCTTCCGACCGGTCTACGAGCAGTACTTC. Residues: CASSFRPVYEQYF.